This T cell receptor (delta chain) was sequenced for a study of γδ T cells in repeated Plasmodium falciparum infection. Vgamma9/Vdelta2+ and Vdelta2-negative gammadelta T cells were flow-sorted from PBMC for bulk sequencing. Turning to this clone: What it binds is not known. A far larger clone is one nucleotide away, so this likely arose from a read error. This specimen includes other DNA sequences encoding the same CDR3.

Findings and caveats of the study: Vgamma9/Vdelta2+ T cells showed a stable polyclonal repertoire with shared TCRgamma sequences.

There are 16 residues in the CDR3. The V and J ends lost 1 base and 2 bases respectively, with 8 bases between them. Germline CDR1 is GEAIGNYY and CDR2 is EKD. TCRdb reanalyzed the multiplex PCR reads using CATT. The sample has around 86,000 delta-chain clones, 1.4% seen once. This receptor was identified in a pool of human donors (malaria-infected and uninfected, not separated). The sequenced sample was gamma-delta T cells from blood. The rearrangement uses TRDV2 and TRDJ3; possible D gene TRDD3, 6 bases. TCRdb does not report a J gene; here it was assigned by matching the DNA to germline references. The CDR3 nucleotides are TGTGCCTGTGACACGGGGGACCCCTGGGACACCCGACAGATGTTTTTC. It encodes CACDTGDPWDTRQMFF.